The 2 T cell receptor beta chains in this list originate from one sample, sequenced in a study of OX40 agonist ivuxolimab in advanced cancers. Libraries came from the immunoSEQ multiplex PCR assay. What TCRdb holds here is the immuneACCESS table cut down to in-frame rearrangements. Part of the clones is not present; checked against another copy, under half of the missing clones reflect an unresolved V gene, and the others are unexplained. The sample table records some 22,000 clones; 80% to 90% of these occur just once. Roughly a tenth of the sample is in the top ten clones. The specimen was CD4+ or CD8+ T cells sorted from blood, collected in a trial of the OX40 agonist ivuxolimab. All receptors derive from an adult with an advanced solid tumor such as melanoma, head and neck, liver or kidney cancer.

CDR3 DNA: TGTGCCAGCAGCAAAGGACGAGGAATTTTGGAGACCCAGTACTTC. It encodes CASSKGRGILETQYF. The chain has TRBV5-6 and TRBJ2-5; D ambiguous. The length of the CDR3 is 15 residues. From germline, CDR1 is SGHDT and CDR2 YYEEEE. With 4 bases removed from V and 5 bases from J, the gap between germline ends came to 18 bases.

This chain links TRBV18 with TRBJ1-5; 7 bases map to TRBD1. Germline V lookup: CDR1 KGHSH, CDR2 LQKENI. With V trimmed by 1 base and J by 7 bases, 7 bases remained unmatched. The CDR3 totals 15 residues. CDR3 sequence: CASSPQDRLVQPQHF. The CDR3 DNA is TGTGCCAGCTCACCACAGGACAGGCTGGTACAGCCCCAGCATTTT.